This note documents a single T cell receptor beta chain sequence. The antigen is unknown. Researchers grouped second doses given at about 4 or about 12 weeks into one pool. This sample is drawn from a study of T cell responses to AZD1222 COVID-19 vaccine. Overall study findings and caveats: Repertoires were obtained solely post-peak T cell response. As reported, nearly half of all spike-specific TCRs target variant regions that are unmutated. Spike was spanned by vaccine-associated CD4 TCRs, with dominance at 160-218 and 743-854.

This table comes from immunoSEQ multiplex PCR, and its TCRdb copy is limited to in-frame clones, with some not included. The sample includes about 150,000 clones, 80% to 90% seen only once; the top ten take roughly a tenth. V lost 4 bases, J lost 6 bases, and 13 bases stayed unmatched. This CDR3 region has 15 residues. CDR1 and CDR2 (germline): SGHNT, YYREEE (reference sequence). The specimen was peripheral blood, collected 28 days after the second AZD1222 dose. This sequence joins TRBV5-4 and TRBJ2-7, with TRBD1 identical over 7 bases. The TCR originated in an adult who received the AZD1222 COVID-19 vaccine. The CDR3 nucleotides read TGTGCCAGCAGCCCGTGGACAGGAGAAGTGGGCGAGCAGTACTTC. Protein sequence: CASSPWTGEVGEQYF.